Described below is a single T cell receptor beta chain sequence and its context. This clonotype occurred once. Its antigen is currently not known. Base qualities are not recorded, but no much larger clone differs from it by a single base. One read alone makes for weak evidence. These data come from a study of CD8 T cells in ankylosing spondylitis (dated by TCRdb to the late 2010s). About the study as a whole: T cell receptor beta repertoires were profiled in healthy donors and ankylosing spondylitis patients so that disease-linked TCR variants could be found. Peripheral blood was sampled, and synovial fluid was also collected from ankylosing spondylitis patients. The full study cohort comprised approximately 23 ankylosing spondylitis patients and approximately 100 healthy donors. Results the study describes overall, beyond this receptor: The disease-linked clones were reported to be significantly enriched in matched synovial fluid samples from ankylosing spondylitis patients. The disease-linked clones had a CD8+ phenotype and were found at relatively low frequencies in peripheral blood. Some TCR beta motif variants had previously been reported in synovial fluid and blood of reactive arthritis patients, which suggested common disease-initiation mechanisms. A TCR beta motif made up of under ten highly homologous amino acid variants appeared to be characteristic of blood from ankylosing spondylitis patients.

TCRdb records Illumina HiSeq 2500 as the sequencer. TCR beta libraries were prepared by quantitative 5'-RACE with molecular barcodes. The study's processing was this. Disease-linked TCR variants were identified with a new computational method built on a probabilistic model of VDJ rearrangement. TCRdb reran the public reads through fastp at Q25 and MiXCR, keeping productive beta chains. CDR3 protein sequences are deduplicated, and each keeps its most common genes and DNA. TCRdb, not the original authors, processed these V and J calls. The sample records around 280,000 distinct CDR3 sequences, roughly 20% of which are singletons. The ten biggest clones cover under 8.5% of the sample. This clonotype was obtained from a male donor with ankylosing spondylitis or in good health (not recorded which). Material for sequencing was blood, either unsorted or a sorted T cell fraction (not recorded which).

The sequenced DNA: TGTGCCAGCAGTTTAGGGGGACTAGCGGGGGTCAAGCAGTTCTTC. This yields the protein CASSLGGLAGVKQFF. The chain was built from TRBV12-3 or TRBV12-4 and TRBJ2-1; TRBD2 matches 14 bases in the middle. The CDR3 has 15 amino acids, counting the end cysteine and phenylalanine. CDR3 DNA is the only sequence kept; it has 45 bases, read in frame from the first base. The junction shows trimming of 1 base on V and 11 bases on J, and the gene matches do not reach 4 bases of it.